This T cell receptor (beta chain) appears in the sequencing data of a study of T cell responses to AZD1222 COVID-19 vaccine (dated by TCRdb to about 2021). Study-level background: AZD1222 recipients with second doses at about 4 weeks or about 12 weeks were pooled, because spike-specific TCR depth and breadth did not differ between schedules. A total of over 230 trial participants underwent TCR sequencing, of whom around 200 received two doses of AZD1222 and some 26 received two doses of the MenACWY control vaccine. Trial participants were enrolled by age into 18-55, 56-69 and 70-plus year subgroups, with approximately 150, 28 and 58 TCR-sequenced participants respectively. The paper as a whole reports these results and caveats: Participants were mostly white British and included more females than males, and it was suggested by the authors that clonal diversity may have been underestimated. Nearly half of unique spike-specific TCRs reportedly recognized epitopes outside regions mutated in the B.1.351 and B.1.1.7 variants. Vaccine-associated CD4 TCRs spanned the whole spike protein, with dominant responses in regions 160-218 and 743-854. A significant rise in spike-specific TCR breadth and depth was observed after two AZD1222 doses relative to day 0 and relative to MenACWY recipients. Conclusions about previously exposed vaccinees are limited because only a handful of AZD1222 recipients were SARS-CoV-2 seropositive at baseline. Because no day 14 peak-response samples were available, repertoires were characterized only after the peak T cell response. The 56-69-year group was small, and its depth increase did not reach significance, likely because of low power.

The time point label corresponds to: baseline before first vaccination. Samples from vaccinated people were obtained from the UK trials COV001 and COV002, which included a single-blind randomized controlled phase 2/3 trial of AZD1222 (ChAdOx1 nCoV-19) in healthy adults. For TCRbeta chain sequencing, PBMC samples from trial participants were taken at day 0 and at day 28 after the second dose. Of note for this clone: The antigen it recognizes is unknown. The sample holds no much larger clone one base away, and base qualities are not on file.

The CDR3 regions of human TCRbeta chains were analyzed by immunosequencing. Concerning the study's data processing: TCRs in the repertoires were matched against a reference library of SARS-CoV-2-specific TCRs that had been generated with the MIRA antigen-specificity platform. Breadth meant the fraction of unique TCRs that were SARS-CoV-2-associated, whereas depth meant the fraction of total T cells that were SARS-CoV-2-associated. Using the MIRA data, each spike-specific TCR was mapped to the spike region that the TCR reacts to and placed in a CD4 or CD8 class. Log10-transformed breadth and depth values were compared by one-way ANOVA with Sidak's multiple comparisons tests. Not all clones reach the TCRdb copy of this immuneACCESS table, which keeps in-frame sequences only. Checked studies attribute under half of the gap to unresolved V genes and leave the rest unexplained. The DNA gave D and trimming, while V, J and clone size come from that table. Here the sample has 130,000 or so clones; 90% to 95% occur a single time. The ten top clones hold 1.5% to 2% of the sample.

In the germline V gene (reference sequence), CDR1 corresponds to MNHEY and CDR2 to SMNVEV. The CDR3 measures 17 amino acids from cysteine to phenylalanine. Solely the CDR3 DNA is kept, with 51 bases framed from the first base. At the junction V is shortened by 0 bases and J by 2 bases, with 13 bases in between. The receptor's source is an adult in good health. The rearrangement combines TRBV27 with TRBJ2-2; 7 matching bases give a weak D call of TRBD2. The sample here was peripheral blood, taken on day 0 of AZD1222 vaccination. In nucleotide form, the sequence is TGTGCCAGCAGTTTATCTCGACGGGGGGCAAACACCGGGGAGCTGTTTTTT. The resulting protein is CASSLSRRGANTGELFF.